This TCR beta chain emerged from a study of blood T cell repertoires in COVID-19. Study at large: Researchers got acute and convalescent COVID-19 samples from the United States, Italy and Spain.

The V and J ends lost 3 bases and 13 bases respectively, with 9 bases between them. The length of the CDR3 is 11 residues. The germline V gene has CDR1 KGHDR and CDR2 SFDVKD. Study processing details: Using reference gene primer amplification, nucleated cell counts were estimated. Clones were read by immunoSEQ multiplex PCR, and TCRdb kept only the in-frame ones, dropping some. The V and J calls and clone size were taken over from that table, and D and trimming were inferred from the DNA. The sample holds hundreds of thousands of clones, around 90% seen once. The sequence derives from a woman younger than 30 with acute or convalescent COVID-19. The chain links TRBV24-1 to TRBJ1-5; D perhaps matches TRBD1 (6 bases). The sample taken for sequencing was peripheral blood. The CDR3 DNA sequence: TGTGCCACCAGTGATCTGGGACATCAGCATTTT. It codes for CATSDLGHQHF.